One and the same sample provided the 32 T cell receptor beta chains below, sequenced in a study of blood T cell repertoires in COVID-19. TCRdb's copy holds only in-frame clones and misses some; the assay was immunoSEQ multiplex PCR. The data hold 70,000 to 75,000 clones, with approximately 90% observed a single time. Source material: peripheral blood. All receptors come from a woman younger than 35 with acute or convalescent COVID-19.

The V and J genes are TRBV5-1 and TRBJ2-1, with TRBD1 identical over 7 bases. V shed 4 bases, J shed 0 bases, and the junction held 4 bases outside the gene matches. Germline V gene data show CDR1 as SGHRS and CDR2 as YFSETQ. This CDR3 spans 15 amino acids. Written as DNA, the CDR3 is TGCGCCAGCAGCCGGGGACAGTTCTCCTACAATGAGCAGTTCTTC. Translated, it gives CASSRGQFSYNEQFF.

The V gene is TRBV27, the J gene TRBJ2-7; possibly TRBD1 for D (6 bases). Trimming pared 5 bases from V and 7 bases from J, leaving 12 bases between. From germline, CDR1 is MNHEY and CDR2 SMNVEV (reference sequence). CDR3 length: 12 amino acids. Here the CDR3 reads CASSLNGQEQYF. The CDR3 DNA reads as TGTGCCAGCAGTCTAAACGGACAGGAGCAGTACTTC.

The chain carries TRBV7-2 and TRBJ1-5; 10 bases agree with TRBD1. Per the germline V gene, CDR1 is SGHTA and CDR2 is FQGNSA. There are 17 residues in the CDR3. V lost 5 bases, J lost 0 bases, and 7 bases stayed unmatched. DNA of the CDR3: TGTGCCAGCAGCCCTGGGGACAGGGGCAATAGCAATCAGCCCCAGCATTTT. Encoded protein: CASSPGDRGNSNQPQHF.

The chain couples TRBV9 to TRBJ1-6; 9 bases fit TRBD1. Looked up from germline, CDR1 is SGDLS and CDR2 is YYNGEE. V shed 5 bases, J shed 9 bases, and the junction held 15 bases outside the gene matches. The CDR3 length is 17 residues. CDR3 coding DNA: TGTGCCAGCAGTCCGGGACAGGGCCTCCGCCGGGGTTCACCCCTCCACTTT. As protein: CASSPGQGLRRGSPLHF.

The rearrangement links TRBV5-1 to TRBJ1-4, with D maybe TRBD1 (5 bases). Trimming took 4 bases from V and 6 from J, leaving 16 bases between them. The CDR3 covers 15 residues. Germline CDR1 SGHRS, CDR2 YFSETQ. CDR3 coding DNA: TGCGCCAGCAGCCCGAACGGGGGAGTTGATGAAAAACTGTTTTTT. Translated, it gives CASSPNGGVDEKLFF.

The chain employs TRBV5-1 and TRBJ2-3, with 7 bases that match TRBD2. This CDR3 comprises 16 residues. Germline loops: CDR1 SGHRS, CDR2 YFSETQ. Trimming at V came to 0 bases and at J to 3 bases, leaving 7 bases not matched to a gene. The chain's CDR3 is CASSLEGGRFTDTQYF. CDR3 DNA: TGCGCCAGCAGCTTGGAGGGCGGGAGATTTACAGATACGCAGTATTTT.

CDR3: CASSQTVLSGNTIYF. The CDR3 nucleotides read TGCGCCAGCAGCCAAACAGTACTCTCTGGAAACACCATATATTTT. This chain connects TRBV4-3 to TRBJ1-3, with D unclear. The CDR3 totals 15 residues. V was pared by 2 bases and J by 0 bases, with 8 bases between. The germline gives CDR1 LGHNA, CDR2 YSLEER.

In its sample, this clone was seen a few times. The V gene is TRBV6-1, the J gene TRBJ2-7, with a possible D match to TRBD2 (5 bases). Germline V lookup: CDR1 MNHNS, CDR2 SASEGT. This CDR3 region has 13 residues. Trimming removed 1 base from V and 6 bases from J, with 10 bases in between. The DNA for the CDR3 is TGTGCCAGCAGTGAAGTAGAGGGTTCCGAGCAGTACTTC. Residues: CASSEVEGSEQYF.

DNA for the CDR3: TGTGCCAGCTCACCGACGTTGGTGCGGGAGACCACAGATACGCAGTATTTT. It yields the protein CASSPTLVRETTDTQYF. The rearrangement uses TRBV18 and TRBJ2-3; TRBD2 aligns across 7 bases. This CDR3 has 17 amino acids. CDR1 is KGHSH, CDR2 LQKENI, per germline. The V segment lost 3 bases and the J segment 2 bases; nucleotides outside the gene matches: 11.

This chain uses TRBV12-5 with TRBJ1-5; D unclear. The V gene lost 2 bases and the J gene lost 6 bases, with 8 bases spanning the gap. Germline values: CDR1 LGHNT, CDR2 FRNRAP. The CDR3 runs to 13 residues. CDR3 DNA: TGTGCTAGTGGTTTGACCCCAGGTCAGCCCCAGCATTTT. Translating it yields CASGLTPGQPQHF.

This clone was counted between two and nine times. The chain has TRBV9 and TRBJ1-3; maybe TRBD1 (5 bases). The V gene lost 0 bases and the J gene lost 4 bases, with 8 bases spanning the gap. Per the germline V gene, CDR1 is SGDLS and CDR2 is YYNGEE. The CDR3 loop spans 14 amino acids. CDR3 DNA: TGTGCCAGCAGCGTAGACAGGTCAGGAAACACCATATATTTT. Protein: CASSVDRSGNTIYF. The variable domain in full, with the rest retrieved from reference TRBV9 and TRBJ1-3, is DSGVTQTPKHLITATGQRVTLRCSPRSGDLSVYWYQQSLDQGLQFLIQYYNGEERAKGNILERFSAQQFPDLHSELNLSSLELGDSALYFCASSVDRSGNTIYFGEGSWLTVV.

The genes are TRBV16 and TRBJ1-5, with a tentative D call TRBD1 (6 bases). The CDR3 is 15 amino acids. Deletions cut 2 bases from V and 4 bases from J, with 12 bases between. Germline loops: CDR1 KGHSY, CDR2 FQNENV. CDR3 in amino acids: CASSQRRTVNQPQHF. CDR3 nucleotides: TGTGCCAGCAGCCAACGCAGGACAGTTAATCAGCCCCAGCATTTT.

The chain is built from TRBV2 and TRBJ2-7; D is perhaps TRBD1 (6 bases). The V end lost 1 base, the J end lost 4 bases, and 11 bases lay between the germline ends. There are 14 residues in the CDR3. From germline, CDR1 is SNHLY and CDR2 FYNNEI. CDR3 region: CASSEVRGTYEQYF. CDR3 bases: TGTGCCAGCAGTGAAGTCAGGGGTACATACGAGCAGTACTTC.

CDR3 nucleotides: TGTGCCAGCCGTGCGAACTATGGCTACACCTTC. This encodes CASRANYGYTF. The chain has TRBV2 and TRBJ1-2; D is ambiguous. The CDR3 loop spans 11 amino acids. Germline assignment: CDR1 SNHLY and CDR2 FYNNEI. The V end was cut by 8 bases, the J end by 2 bases, with 6 bases between.

This chain connects TRBV21-1 to TRBJ1-5; TRBD1, the table's D call, lacks a check against the DNA. TRBV21-1 is termed a pseudogene. The CDR3 totals 17 residues. The CDR3 DNA is TGTGCCAGCAGCAAAGGGGATGGCAGGGGCTGCAATCAGCCCCAGCATTTT. It specifies CASSKGDGRGCNQPQHF.

The CDR3 region is CASSLTDRRPNTEAFF. Written as DNA, the CDR3 is TGTGCCAGCAGCCTGACCGACAGGCGGCCCAACACTGAAGCTTTCTTT. The gene calls are TRBV3-1 (or the pseudogene TRBV3-2) and TRBJ1-1, with D possibly matching TRBD1 (6 bases). The germline CDR1 and CDR2 sequences are LGHDT and YNNKEL (reference sequence). CDR3 length: 16 amino acids. V was cut by 4 bases and J by 2 bases, with 17 bases left in between.

The chain recombines TRBV4-3 with TRBJ1-1; perhaps TRBD1 as D (6 bases). This CDR3 has 14 amino acids. V lost 2 bases and J lost 4, with 11 bases in between. Germline loops: CDR1 LGHNA, CDR2 YSLEER. As DNA, the CDR3 is TGCGCCAGCAGCCAAAACAGGGAGGGCACTGAAGCTTTCTTT. Protein sequence: CASSQNREGTEAFF.

The rearrangement links TRBV11-2 to TRBJ2-1; 10 bases are a match to TRBD2. The length of the CDR3 is 16 residues. The V gene's germline CDR1 is SGHAT and CDR2 FQNNGV. J lost 10 bases, V lost 5 bases, and 14 bases had no gene match. Here the CDR3 reads CASSITLAGLKGEQFF. The CDR3 DNA reads TGTGCCAGCAGCATTACACTAGCGGGGTTAAAAGGGGAGCAGTTCTTC.

The rearrangement uses TRBV6-5 and TRBJ1-4; 11 nucleotides align to TRBD1. J was trimmed by 7 bases and V by 6 bases; bases with no gene match: 4. The CDR3 length is 14 residues. CDR1 MNHEY and CDR2 SVGAGI come from the germline V gene. This chain's CDR3 is CASSWGTGGEKLFF. The CDR3 region has the DNA TGTGCCAGCAGCTGGGGGACAGGGGGTGAAAAACTGTTTTTT.

The chain couples TRBV7-2 to TRBJ1-1, with D tentatively TRBD1 (6 bases). With 5 bases removed from V and 9 bases from J, the gap between germline ends came to 16 bases. CDR3 size: 13 residues. Germline CDR1 reads SGHTA; CDR2 reads FQGNSA. The CDR3 nucleotides read TGTGCCAGCAGCCCAACCAGGACAGCACAAGCTTTCTTT. It translates to CASSPTRTAQAFF.

V gene TRBV4-2 combines with J gene TRBJ1-4; tentatively, D is TRBD1 (5 bases). CDR3 length: 15 residues. CDR1 and CDR2 from the germline V gene are LGHNA and YNFKEQ. V gave up 4 bases and J gave up 8 bases, with 17 bases separating them. The DNA of the CDR3 is TGTGCCAGCAGCCGGCCCGCAACCCCAGGGGAAAAACTGTTTTTT. Residues: CASSRPATPGEKLFF.

The chain uses TRBV2 and TRBJ1-1, with 8 bases lining up with TRBD1. CDR1 SNHLY and CDR2 FYNNEI come from the germline V gene. After removal of 3 bases from V and 2 bases from J, the junction contained 5 bases not matched to a gene. CDR3 length: 15 amino acids. CDR3: CASSDGQGGNTEAFF. In nucleotides, the CDR3 is TGTGCCAGCAGTGATGGACAGGGTGGTAACACTGAAGCTTTCTTT.

The chain uses TRBV7-9 and TRBJ2-7; maybe TRBD2 (5 bases). The V end was cut by 1 base, the J end by 5 bases, with 12 bases between. The CDR3 consists of 14 residues. Germline V gene lookup returns CDR1 SEHNR and CDR2 FQNEAQ (reference sequence). In nucleotides, the CDR3 is TGTGCCAGCAGCTTAGGGTGGGGAGAGGACGAGCAGTACTTC. Translation gives CASSLGWGEDEQYF. The full variable domain, its missing parts supplied by reference TRBV7-9 and TRBJ2-7, is DTGVSQNPRHKITKRGQNVTFRCDPISEHNRLYWYRQTLGQGPEFLTYFQNEAQLEKSRLLSDRFSAERPKGSFSTLEIQRTEQGDSAMYLCASSLGWGEDEQYFGPGTRLTVT.

The chain employs TRBV4-1 and TRBJ1-1; 9 bases line up with TRBD1. V shed 4 bases, J shed 5 bases, and the junction held 5 bases outside the gene matches. CDR1 is MGHRA and CDR2 is YSYEKL in the germline V gene. The CDR3 has 14 amino acids. Written as DNA, the CDR3 is TGCGCCAGCAGCCCTTGGACAGGGGATACTGAAGCTTTCTTT. Protein: CASSPWTGDTEAFF.

The count of this clone is one. The CDR3 DNA follows: TGCGCCAGCAGCCAAGCTAATAGGGCAGGGGCCACTGAAGCTTTCTTT. Translating gives CASSQANRAGATEAFF. This chain connects TRBV4-1 to TRBJ1-1; D is perhaps TRBD1 (6 bases). Germline V gene data show CDR1 as MGHRA and CDR2 as YSYEKL. The CDR3 totals 16 residues. V lost 1 base and J 4 bases, leaving 16 bases between the germline ends.

The chain links TRBV23-1 to TRBJ2-3, with 8 bases fitting TRBD1. TRBV23-1 counts as an open reading frame of uncertain function. The CDR3 has 15 residues. Trimming removed 3 bases from V and 3 bases from J; junction bases left unmatched: 5. CDR3: CASSHRGQGTDTQYF. Here the CDR3 DNA reads TGCGCCAGCAGTCACCGCGGACAGGGTACAGATACGCAGTATTTT.

The table lists this clone with a few counts. The rearrangement uses TRBV4-1 and TRBJ2-7; TRBD2 agrees at 13 bases. CDR1 and CDR2 (germline): MGHRA, YSYEKL. This CDR3 has 16 amino acids. V shed 1 base and J 5 bases; nucleotides not matched to a gene: 5. The CDR3, as DNA: TGCGCCAGCAGCCAAGGGACTAGCGGGAGAGGCCACGAGCAGTACTTC. The encoded protein is CASSQGTSGRGHEQYF.

The chain links TRBV10-3 to TRBJ2-5; the D gene is possibly TRBD2 (5 bases). CDR1 and CDR2 from the germline V gene are ENHRY and SYGVKD. V dropped 4 bases and J dropped 3 bases, with 9 bases sitting between them. This CDR3 has 13 amino acids. CDR3 residues: CAISVDWKETQYF. Written as DNA, the CDR3 is TGTGCCATCAGTGTGGACTGGAAAGAGACCCAGTACTTC.

The chain couples TRBV3-1 (or the pseudogene TRBV3-2) to TRBJ2-1, with unresolved D. CDR3 length: 11 amino acids. Trimming removed 3 bases from V and 5 bases from J, with 2 bases in between. CDR1 and CDR2 from the germline V gene are LGHDT and YNNKEL (reference sequence). Here the CDR3 reads CASSHDNEQFF. In DNA, the CDR3 is TGTGCCAGCAGCCACGACAATGAGCAGTTCTTC.

The chain combines TRBV7-9 with TRBJ1-1; no clear D. The CDR3 has 12 amino acids. The V gene lost 8 bases and the J gene lost 3 bases, with 10 bases spanning the gap. Germline assignment: CDR1 SEHNR and CDR2 FQNEAQ (reference sequence). CDR3 in DNA: TGTGCCAGCCAGAGGGCTGACACTGAAGCTTTCTTT. Translating it yields CASQRADTEAFF.

This rearrangement joins TRBV4-3 to TRBJ1-2; the match to TRBD1 covers 7 bases. Germline CDR1 and CDR2: LGHNA and YSLEER. The V and J ends lost 1 base and 4 bases, in that order; junction bases with no gene match: 0. This CDR3 contains 13 residues. As DNA, the CDR3 is TGCGCCAGCAGCCAAGGACAGGGCTATGGCTACACCTTC. Its translation is CASSQGQGYGYTF.

This sequence joins TRBV4-1 and TRBJ2-5; D is perhaps TRBD2 (6 bases). Trimming took 0 bases from V and 1 from J, leaving 18 bases between them. The germline V gene has CDR1 MGHRA and CDR2 YSYEKL. The CDR3 is 18 amino acids. The chain's CDR3 is CASSQDRERADSQETQYF. CDR3 nucleotide sequence: TGCGCCAGCAGCCAAGATCGGGAGCGGGCCGATTCCCAAGAGACCCAGTACTTC.